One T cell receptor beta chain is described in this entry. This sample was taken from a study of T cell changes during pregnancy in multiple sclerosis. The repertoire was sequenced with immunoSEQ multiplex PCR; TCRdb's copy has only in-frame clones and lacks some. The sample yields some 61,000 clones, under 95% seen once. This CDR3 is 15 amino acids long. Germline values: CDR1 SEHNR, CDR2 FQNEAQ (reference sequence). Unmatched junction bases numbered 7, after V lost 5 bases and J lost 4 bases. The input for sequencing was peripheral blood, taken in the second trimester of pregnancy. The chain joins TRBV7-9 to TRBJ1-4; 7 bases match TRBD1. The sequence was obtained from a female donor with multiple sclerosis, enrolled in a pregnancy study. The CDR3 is CASSAGTAINEKLFF. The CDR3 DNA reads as TGTGCCAGCAGCGCCGGGACAGCCATTAATGAAAAACTGTTTTTT.